The present entry profiles one T cell receptor beta chain with its context. These data originate in a study of blood T cell repertoires in COVID-19. Repertoires were generated with immunoSEQ multiplex PCR, while TCRdb's copy carries only in-frame clones and drops some. The sample holds hundreds of thousands of clones, around 90% seen once. This CDR3 region has 14 residues. CDR1 MNHEY and CDR2 SVGAGI come from the germline V gene. V gave up 4 bases and J gave up 8 bases; unmatched junction bases: 9. Material for sequencing was PBMCs or T cells enriched from blood (not recorded which). The TCR sequence derives from a man aged 25 to 40 who had been exposed to COVID-19. The V gene is TRBV6-5, the J gene TRBJ2-3; the match to TRBD2 covers 7 bases. The CDR3 DNA is TGTGCCAGCAGTTCTCCGACCCGCGGGGGTACGCAGTATTTT. It translates to CASSSPTRGGTQYF.